This T cell receptor (beta chain) was sequenced during a study of blood T cell repertoires in COVID-19. Study summary: Whether acute or convalescent, the COVID-19 samples came from the United States, Italy and Spain. T cells, B-cell-depleted T cells, or PBMCs supplied cDNA or gDNA.

This clone is a singleton in its sample. V shed 7 bases, J shed 5 bases, and the junction held 10 bases outside the gene matches. CDR3 length equals 14 residues. Looked up from germline, CDR1 is SGHTA and CDR2 is FQGNSA. TCRdb's copy holds only in-frame clones and misses some; the assay was immunoSEQ multiplex PCR. The table shows a few hundred thousand clones, with approximately 82% occurring only once. This clonotype was obtained from a woman aged 18-29 years with acute or convalescent COVID-19. The chain recombines TRBV7-2 with TRBJ2-5; 7 nucleotides match TRBD1. Material for sequencing was peripheral blood. Written as DNA, the CDR3 is TGTGCCAGCAACCAACAGGGGTATCGGGAGACCCAGTACTTC. It specifies CASNQQGYRETQYF.